This T cell receptor beta chain was recovered during a study of cytomegalovirus exposure and HLA in healthy donors. V was pared by 3 bases and J by 0 bases, with 11 bases of the junction left unmatched. In germline, CDR1 is ENHRY, CDR2 SYGVKD. The CDR3 length is 18 residues. With 60 Vbeta and 13 Jbeta primers, the PCR was carried out. TCRdb's table, derived via immunoSEQ multiplex PCR, lists solely in-frame clones and lacks some. This table holds nearly 110,000 clones, under 85% found once. In this sample, this clone turned up a few times. Sequencing was done on a sample of PBMCs. The TCR was taken from a male donor in good health and CMV-seronegative. J is TRBJ2-1 and V is TRBV10-3; 7 bases are shared with TRBD2. The CDR3 DNA reads TGTGCCATCAGTGATTCTAGCGGAACAATGAGCTCCTACAATGAGCAGTTCTTC. Its translation: CAISDSSGTMSSYNEQFF.